The TCR beta chain under discussion was sequenced for a study of vaccination effects on CD4 cells after COVID-19. Sequencing used immunoSEQ multiplex PCR; TCRdb keeps in-frame clones, though not all of them. The sample has 28,000 or so clones; less than 75% are singletons. This clone was found a few times. Its antigen is not identified. The CDR3 spans 15 residues. Germline CDR1 LGHDT, CDR2 YNNKEL (reference sequence). Unmatched junction bases numbered 7, after V lost 4 bases and J lost 2 bases. Antigen-specific CD4+ T cells were expanded with viral peptide pools in the ViraFEST assay before sequencing. Following an approximately 10-day culture, CD4+ T cells were purified. Participants got two doses of BNT162b2 or mRNA-1273 vaccine.

Sequences were derived from CD4+ T cells from PBMCs cultured with HCoV-NL63 spike peptides, sampled after COVID-19 vaccination. The clonotype comes from a human donor who received a COVID-19 vaccine. The V and J genes are TRBV3-1 (or the pseudogene TRBV3-2) and TRBJ2-7, with TRBD2 matching 8 bases. In DNA, the CDR3 is TGTGCCAGCAGCCCCGGGACTAGTTTCCCCTACGAGCAGTACTTC. It is translated as CASSPGTSFPYEQYF.